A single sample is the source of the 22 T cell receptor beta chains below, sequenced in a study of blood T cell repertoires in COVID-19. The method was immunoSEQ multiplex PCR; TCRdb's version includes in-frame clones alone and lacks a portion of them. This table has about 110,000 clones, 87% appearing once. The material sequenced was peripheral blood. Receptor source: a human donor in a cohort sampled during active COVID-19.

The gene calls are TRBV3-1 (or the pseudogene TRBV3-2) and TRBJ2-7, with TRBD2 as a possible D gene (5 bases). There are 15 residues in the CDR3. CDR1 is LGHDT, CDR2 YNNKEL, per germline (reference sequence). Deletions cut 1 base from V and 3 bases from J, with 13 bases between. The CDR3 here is CASSQGSPGGYEQYF. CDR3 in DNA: TGTGCCAGCAGCCAAGGTTCTCCAGGAGGCTACGAGCAGTACTTC.

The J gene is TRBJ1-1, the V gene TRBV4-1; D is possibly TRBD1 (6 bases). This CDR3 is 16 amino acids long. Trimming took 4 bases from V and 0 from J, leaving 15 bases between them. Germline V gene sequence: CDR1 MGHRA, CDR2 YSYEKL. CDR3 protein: CASSPAPQGLNTEAFF. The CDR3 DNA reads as TGCGCCAGCAGCCCGGCACCACAGGGCCTGAACACTGAAGCTTTCTTT.

DNA of the CDR3: TGTGCCAGTAGTACCTCAGGGGGCAATCAGCCCCAGCATTTT. The encoded protein is CASSTSGGNQPQHF. The chain employs TRBV19 and TRBJ1-5, with D perhaps matching TRBD1 (6 bases). Trimming removed 4 bases from V and 2 bases from J, with 9 bases in between. Germline V gives CDR1 LNHDA, CDR2 SQIVND (reference sequence). The CDR3 contains 14 residues.

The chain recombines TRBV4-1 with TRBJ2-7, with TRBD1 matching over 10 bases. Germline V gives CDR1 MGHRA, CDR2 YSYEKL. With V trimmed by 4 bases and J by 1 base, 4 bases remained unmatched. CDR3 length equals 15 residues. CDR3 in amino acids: CASSLGTGESYEQYF. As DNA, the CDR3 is TGCGCCAGCAGCCTCGGGACAGGGGAATCCTACGAGCAGTACTTC.

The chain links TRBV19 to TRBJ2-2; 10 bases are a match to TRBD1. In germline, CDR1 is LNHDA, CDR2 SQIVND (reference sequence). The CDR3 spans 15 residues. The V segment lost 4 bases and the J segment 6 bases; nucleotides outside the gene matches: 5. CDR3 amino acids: CASSTTGGIAGELFF. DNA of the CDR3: TGTGCCAGTAGTACGACAGGGGGCATCGCCGGGGAGCTGTTTTTT.

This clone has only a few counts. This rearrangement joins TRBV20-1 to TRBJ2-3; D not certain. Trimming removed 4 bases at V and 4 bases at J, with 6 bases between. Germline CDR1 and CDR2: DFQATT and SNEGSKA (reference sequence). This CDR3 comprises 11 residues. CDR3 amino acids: CSAIAPDTQYF. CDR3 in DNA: TGCAGTGCTATCGCGCCAGATACGCAGTATTTT.

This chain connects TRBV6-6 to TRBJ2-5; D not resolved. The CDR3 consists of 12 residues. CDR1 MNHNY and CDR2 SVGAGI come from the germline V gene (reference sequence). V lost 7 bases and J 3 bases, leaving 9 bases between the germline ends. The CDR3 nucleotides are TGTGCCAGCACCAGGAATGAAGAGACCCAGTACTTC. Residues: CASTRNEETQYF.

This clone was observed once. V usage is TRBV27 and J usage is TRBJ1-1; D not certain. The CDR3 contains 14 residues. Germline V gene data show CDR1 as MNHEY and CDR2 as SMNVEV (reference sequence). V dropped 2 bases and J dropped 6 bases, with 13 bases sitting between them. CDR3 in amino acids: CASSLATASAEAFF. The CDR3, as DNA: TGTGCCAGCAGTTTAGCCACCGCCTCAGCTGAAGCTTTCTTT.

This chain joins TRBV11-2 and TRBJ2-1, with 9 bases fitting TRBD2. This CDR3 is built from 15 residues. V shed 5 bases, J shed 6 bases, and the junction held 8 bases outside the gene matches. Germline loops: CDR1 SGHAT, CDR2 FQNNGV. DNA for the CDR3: TGTGCCAGCAGCATCAGTAGCGGGAGCTTCAATGAGCAGTTCTTC. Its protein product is CASSISSGSFNEQFF. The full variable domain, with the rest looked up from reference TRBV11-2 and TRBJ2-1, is EAGVAQSPRYKIIEKRQSVAFWCNPISGHATLYWYQQILGQGPKLLIQFQNNGVVDDSQLPKDRFSAERLKGVDSTLKIQPAKLEDSAVYLCASSISSGSFNEQFFGPGTRLTVL.

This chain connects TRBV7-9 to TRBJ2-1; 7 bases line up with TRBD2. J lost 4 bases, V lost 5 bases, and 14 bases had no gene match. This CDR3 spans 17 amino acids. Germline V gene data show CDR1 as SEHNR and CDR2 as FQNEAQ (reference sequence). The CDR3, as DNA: TGTGCCAGCAGCCCCCGGGGACTCGCGGGAGTGTACAATGAGCAGTTCTTC. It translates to CASSPRGLAGVYNEQFF.

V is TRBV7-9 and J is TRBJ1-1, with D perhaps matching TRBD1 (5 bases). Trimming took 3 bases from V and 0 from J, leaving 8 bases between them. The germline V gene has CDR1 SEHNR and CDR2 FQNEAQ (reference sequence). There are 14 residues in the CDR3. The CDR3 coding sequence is TGTGCCAGCAGCTTGCTGACAGTGAACACTGAAGCTTTCTTT. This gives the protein CASSLLTVNTEAFF. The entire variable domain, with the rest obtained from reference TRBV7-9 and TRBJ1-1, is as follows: DTGVSQNPRHKITKRGQNVTFRCDPISEHNRLYWYRQTLGQGPEFLTYFQNEAQLEKSRLLSDRFSAERPKGSFSTLEIQRTEQGDSAMYLCASSLLTVNTEAFFGQGTRLTVV.

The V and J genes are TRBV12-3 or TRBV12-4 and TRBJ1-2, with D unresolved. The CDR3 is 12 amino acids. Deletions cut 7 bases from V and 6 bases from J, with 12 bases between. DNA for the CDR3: TGTGCCAGCACGAACCCGCGTGATGGCTACACCTTC. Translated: CASTNPRDGYTF.

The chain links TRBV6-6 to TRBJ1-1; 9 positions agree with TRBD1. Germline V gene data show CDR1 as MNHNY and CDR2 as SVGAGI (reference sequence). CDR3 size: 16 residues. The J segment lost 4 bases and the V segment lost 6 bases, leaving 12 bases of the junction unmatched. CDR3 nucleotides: TGTGCCAGCAGGGGACAGGGAGGTTCGGGGGGCACTGAAGCTTTCTTT. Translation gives CASRGQGGSGGTEAFF.

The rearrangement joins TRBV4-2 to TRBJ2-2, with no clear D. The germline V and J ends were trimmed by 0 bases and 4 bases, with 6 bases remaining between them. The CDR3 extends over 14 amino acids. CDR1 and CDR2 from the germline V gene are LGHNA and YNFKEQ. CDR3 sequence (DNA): TGTGCCAGCAGCCAAGAACTCGGCACCGGGGAGCTGTTTTTT. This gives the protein CASSQELGTGELFF.

The CDR3 region has the DNA TGTGCCAGCAGCTTGGATCAGGGGTCCTACAATGAGCAGTTCTTC. This encodes CASSLDQGSYNEQFF. The chain is built from TRBV5-4 and TRBJ2-1; possible D gene TRBD1, 6 bases. The CDR3 runs 15 residues. V was trimmed by 0 bases and J by 1 base, leaving 8 bases between them. Germline assignment: CDR1 SGHNT and CDR2 YYREEE (reference sequence). Full variable domain (rest looked up from reference TRBV5-4 and TRBJ2-1): ETGVTQSPTHLIKTRGQQVTLRCSSQSGHNTVSWYQQALGQGPQFIFQYYREEENGRGNFPPRFSGLQFPNYSSELNVNALELDDSALYLCASSLDQGSYNEQFFGPGTRLTVL.

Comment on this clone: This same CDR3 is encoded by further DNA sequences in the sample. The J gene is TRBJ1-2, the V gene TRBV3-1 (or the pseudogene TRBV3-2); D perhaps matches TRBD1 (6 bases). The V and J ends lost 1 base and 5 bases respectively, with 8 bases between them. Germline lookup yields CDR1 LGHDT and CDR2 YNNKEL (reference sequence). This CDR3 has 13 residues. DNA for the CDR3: TGTGCCAGCAGCCAAGGAACAGGGTATGGCTACACCTTC. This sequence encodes CASSQGTGYGYTF.

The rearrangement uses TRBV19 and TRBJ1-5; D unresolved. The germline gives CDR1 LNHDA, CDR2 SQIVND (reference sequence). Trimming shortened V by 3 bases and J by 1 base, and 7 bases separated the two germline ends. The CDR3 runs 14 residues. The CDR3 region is CASSIVRSNQPQHF. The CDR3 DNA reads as TGTGCCAGTAGTATTGTGAGGAGCAATCAGCCCCAGCATTTT. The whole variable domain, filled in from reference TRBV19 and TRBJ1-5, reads DGGITQSPKYLFRKEGQNVTLSCEQNLNHDAMYWYRQDPGQGLRLIYYSQIVNDFQKGDIAEGYSVSREKKESFPLTVTSAQKNPTAFYLCASSIVRSNQPQHFGDGTRLSIL.

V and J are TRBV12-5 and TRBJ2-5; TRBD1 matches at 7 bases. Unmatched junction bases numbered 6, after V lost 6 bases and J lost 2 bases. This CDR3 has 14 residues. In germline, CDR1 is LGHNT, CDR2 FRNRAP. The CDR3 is CASGPGTEQETQYF. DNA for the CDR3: TGTGCTAGTGGCCCCGGGACAGAACAAGAGACCCAGTACTTC.

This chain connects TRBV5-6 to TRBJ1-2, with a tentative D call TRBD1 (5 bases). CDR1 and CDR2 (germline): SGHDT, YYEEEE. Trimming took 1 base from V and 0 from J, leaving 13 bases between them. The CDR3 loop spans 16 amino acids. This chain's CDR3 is CASSLLQGRANYGYTF. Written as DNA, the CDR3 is TGTGCCAGCAGCTTGTTGCAGGGAAGAGCTAACTATGGCTACACCTTC.

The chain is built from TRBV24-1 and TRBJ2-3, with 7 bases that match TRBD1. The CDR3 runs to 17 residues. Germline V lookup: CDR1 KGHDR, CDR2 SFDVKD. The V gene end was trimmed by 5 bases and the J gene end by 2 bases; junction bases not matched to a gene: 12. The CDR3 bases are TGTGCCACCAGTGCTAATCCGGGACAGAGTCACACAGATACGCAGTATTTT. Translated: CATSANPGQSHTDTQYF.

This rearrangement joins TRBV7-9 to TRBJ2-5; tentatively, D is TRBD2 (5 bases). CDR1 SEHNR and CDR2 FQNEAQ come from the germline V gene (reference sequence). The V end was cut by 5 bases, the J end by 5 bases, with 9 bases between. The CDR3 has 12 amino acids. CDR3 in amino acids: CASSQLGETQYF. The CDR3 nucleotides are TGTGCCAGCAGCCAACTAGGGGAGACCCAGTACTTC.

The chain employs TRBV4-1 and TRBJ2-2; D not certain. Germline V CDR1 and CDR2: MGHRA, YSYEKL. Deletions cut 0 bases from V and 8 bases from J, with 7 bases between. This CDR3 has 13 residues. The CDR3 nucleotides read TGCGCCAGCAGCCAAGAGTTAGTAGGGGAGCTGTTTTTT. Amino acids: CASSQELVGELFF.